The 17 T cell receptor beta chains below were found in one sample sequenced in a study of Ad26.COV2.S vaccination and SARS-CoV-2 variants. Data came from immunoSEQ multiplex PCR; TCRdb stores just in-frame clones and leaves some out. Of 350,000 to 400,000 clones in the sample, 70% to 90% were seen once. Noted treatment: over 15 received Ad26.COV2.S at low or high dose, single or two shots; roughly 5 received placebo; per-sample allocation not given. Collection of samples fell on day 63 after the first vaccine or placebo injection. The sequencing used peripheral blood, collected in a trial of Ad26.COV2.S vaccine versus placebo. The receptors here all came from a person between 18 and 65 years old who received the Ad26.COV2.S COVID-19 vaccine or a placebo.

The chain is built from TRBV4-1 and TRBJ1-2; tentative D call: TRBD1 (5 bases). The CDR3 loop spans 17 amino acids. In germline, CDR1 is MGHRA, CDR2 YSYEKL. Trimming shortened V by 2 bases and J by 2 bases, and 18 bases separated the two germline ends. The CDR3 DNA reads as TGCGCCAGCAGCCAACCCCTCCGGGACGGAGCAAACTATGGCTACACCTTC. It codes for CASSQPLRDGANYGYTF.

This rearrangement joins TRBV2 to TRBJ1-1; weak D call: TRBD1 (5 bases). The CDR3 sequence is 15 residues long. CDR1 SNHLY and CDR2 FYNNEI come from the germline V gene. Trimming took 7 bases from V and 2 from J, leaving 17 bases between them. The chain's CDR3 is CASTPRSTGNTEAFF. CDR3 coding DNA: TGTGCCAGCACACCCCGGAGCACAGGTAACACTGAAGCTTTCTTT.

The genes are TRBV19 and TRBJ2-3; TRBD2 matches 11 bases. Germline V gene lookup returns CDR1 LNHDA and CDR2 SQIVND (reference sequence). The CDR3 extends over 15 amino acids. V was clipped by 5 bases and J by 3 bases; unmatched bases: 4. This CDR3 reads CASSSGLAATDTQYF. In nucleotides, the CDR3 is TGTGCCAGTAGTTCGGGACTAGCGGCAACAGATACGCAGTATTTT.

V and J are TRBV2 and TRBJ1-6, with TRBD1 identical over 8 bases. The V and J ends lost 7 bases and 7 bases, in that order; junction bases with no gene match: 6. CDR1 is SNHLY, CDR2 FYNNEI, per germline. This CDR3 contains 14 residues. In nucleotides, the CDR3 is TGTGCCAGCATAGTGGACAGGGCGAATTCACCCCTCCACTTT. Its translation is CASIVDRANSPLHF.

The chain couples TRBV30 to TRBJ1-2, with D uncertain. Trimming removed 5 bases from V and 8 bases from J, with 6 bases in between. Per germline, CDR1 GTSNPN and CDR2 SVGIG (reference sequence). The CDR3 length is 9 residues. The CDR3 loop is CAWPEGYTF. CDR3 sequence (DNA): TGTGCCTGGCCAGAGGGCTACACCTTC.

This sequence joins TRBV2 and TRBJ2-3; D unclear. The CDR3 has 15 amino acids. Germline loops: CDR1 SNHLY, CDR2 FYNNEI. Trimming shortened V by 5 bases and J by 2 bases, and 14 bases separated the two germline ends. The CDR3 loop reads CASSPDRYDTDTQYF. CDR3 in DNA: TGTGCCAGCAGTCCGGACCGCTACGACACAGATACGCAGTATTTT.

This sequence joins TRBV13 and TRBJ2-1; TRBD2 is a possible D gene (5 bases). Trimming took 7 bases from V and 7 from J, leaving 11 bases between them. The germline V gene has CDR1 PRHDT and CDR2 FYEKMQ (reference sequence). There are 12 residues in the CDR3. For the CDR3, the DNA is TGTGCCAGCAACGTCGGGGAAAATGAGCAGTTCTTC. This translates into CASNVGENEQFF. Combining the CDR3 with reference TRBV13 and TRBJ2-1 gives the whole variable domain AAGVIQSPRHLIKEKRETATLKCYPIPRHDTVYWYQQGPGQDPQFLISFYEKMQSDKGSIPDRFSAQQFSDYHSELNMSSLELGDSALYFCASNVGENEQFFGPGTRLTVL.

This chain uses TRBV5-1 with TRBJ2-4, with unresolved D. V lost 2 bases to trimming and J lost 0 bases, with 21 bases between them. This CDR3 has 19 residues. Germline assignment: CDR1 SGHRS and CDR2 YFSETQ. As DNA, the CDR3 is TGCGCCAGCAGCTTCCCGATAGGGTGGTCGCTACTAGCCAAAAACATTCAGTACTTC. Amino acids: CASSFPIGWSLLAKNIQYF.

This clone showed up just once. This sequence joins TRBV19 and TRBJ2-2; 10 bases map to TRBD1. Germline CDR1 and CDR2: LNHDA and SQIVND (reference sequence). V dropped 6 bases and J dropped 5; count of bases not matched to a gene: 6. This CDR3 has 15 residues. In DNA form, the CDR3 reads TGTGCCAGTAGCCCGGACAGGGGGTTAACCGGGGAGCTGTTTTTT. As protein: CASSPDRGLTGELFF. The complete variable domain, with remaining parts taken from reference TRBV19 and TRBJ2-2, reads DGGITQSPKYLFRKEGQNVTLSCEQNLNHDAMYWYRQDPGQGLRLIYYSQIVNDFQKGDIAEGYSVSREKKESFPLTVTSAQKNPTAFYLCASSPDRGLTGELFFGEGSRLTVL.

The V and J genes are TRBV9 and TRBJ2-5, with TRBD2 matching over 11 bases. The CDR3 contains 14 residues. Germline CDR1 SGDLS, CDR2 YYNGEE. Losses at the gene ends were 4 bases for V and 5 bases for J; bases not matched to a gene: 4. The CDR3 sequence is CASSPWTSGETQYF. The CDR3 coding sequence is TGTGCCAGCAGCCCTTGGACTAGCGGGGAGACCCAGTACTTC.

The rearrangement joins TRBV7-9 to TRBJ1-4, with D perhaps matching TRBD1 (5 bases). The germline gives CDR1 SEHNR, CDR2 FQNEAQ (reference sequence). V was clipped by 5 bases and J by 5 bases, with 9 bases between them. This CDR3 spans 13 amino acids. The CDR3: CASSRGGNEKLFF. CDR3 sequence (DNA): TGTGCCAGCAGCCGCGGGGGAAATGAAAAACTGTTTTTT.

V usage is TRBV6-2 or TRBV6-3 and J usage is TRBJ1-1, with a weak D call TRBD1 (5 bases). V dropped 4 bases and J dropped 1 base, with 7 bases sitting between them. The CDR3 has 13 amino acids. The germline gives CDR1 MNHEY, CDR2 SVGEGT. The CDR3 here is CASSSGTNTEAFF. The CDR3 coding sequence is TGTGCCAGCAGTTCGGGGACGAACACTGAAGCTTTCTTT.

The chain is built from TRBV5-5 and TRBJ2-2, with D hard to call. The V end lost 6 bases, the J end lost 2 bases, and 14 bases lay between the germline ends. The germline gives CDR1 SGHKS, CDR2 YYEKEE (reference sequence). This CDR3 spans 15 amino acids. The CDR3 DNA follows: TGTGCCAGCACCAACTGGGCTAGAAACACCGGGGAGCTGTTTTTT. This sequence encodes CASTNWARNTGELFF.

Notes on this clone: The junction shows a germline mismatch at one end, possibly a read error. The genes are TRBV7-9 and TRBJ1-3, with D unresolved. This CDR3 has 14 amino acids. The germline gives CDR1 SEHNR, CDR2 FQNEAQ (reference sequence). CDR3 sequence reads: CASSLGLEGGFPHF. CDR3 bases: TGTGCCAGCAGCTTAGGGTTGGAGGGCGGCTTCCCGCATTTT.

CDR3 amino acids: CASSQDGGGGADTQYF. In DNA form, the CDR3 reads TGCGCCAGCAGCCAAGATGGGGGCGGGGGGGCCGATACGCAGTATTTT. The chain links TRBV4-3 to TRBJ2-3; 9 nucleotides line up with TRBD2. The germline CDR1 and CDR2 sequences are LGHNA and YSLEER. This CDR3 is built from 16 residues. The ends lost 0 bases at V and 6 bases at J; junction bases unmatched: 7.

J is TRBJ1-1 and V is TRBV7-9, with unresolved D. The CDR3 spans 17 residues. With 2 bases removed from V and 0 bases from J, the gap between germline ends came to 16 bases. Per the germline V gene, CDR1 is SEHNR and CDR2 is FQNEAQ (reference sequence). The CDR3 sequence is CASSLYSTGRMNTEAFF. The CDR3 nucleotides read TGTGCCAGCAGCTTATATAGTACCGGACGGATGAACACTGAAGCTTTCTTT.

The chain uses TRBV6-6 and TRBJ1-2, with TRBD1 as a possible D gene (6 bases). The CDR3 has 15 amino acids. CDR1 is MNHNY, CDR2 SVGAGI, per germline (reference sequence). The V and J ends lost 0 bases and 2 bases respectively, with 10 bases between them. In nucleotides, the CDR3 is TGTGCCAGCAGTTACTCGGAGGGGGGGAACTATGGCTACACCTTC. Its translation: CASSYSEGGNYGYTF.